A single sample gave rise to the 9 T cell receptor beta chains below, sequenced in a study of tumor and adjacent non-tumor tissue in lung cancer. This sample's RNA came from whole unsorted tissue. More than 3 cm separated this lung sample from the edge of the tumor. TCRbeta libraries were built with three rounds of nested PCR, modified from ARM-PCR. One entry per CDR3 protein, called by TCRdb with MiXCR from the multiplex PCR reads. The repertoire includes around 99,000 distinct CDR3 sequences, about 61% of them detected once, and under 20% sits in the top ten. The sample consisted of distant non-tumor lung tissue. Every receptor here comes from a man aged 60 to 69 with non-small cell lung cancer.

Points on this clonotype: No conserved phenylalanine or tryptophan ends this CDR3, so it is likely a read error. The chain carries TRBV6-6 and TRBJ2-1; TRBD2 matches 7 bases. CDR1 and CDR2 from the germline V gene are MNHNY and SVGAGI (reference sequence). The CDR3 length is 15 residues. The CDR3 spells CASRPAGVGYNEQFL. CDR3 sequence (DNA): TGTGCAAGCAGACCCGCGGGAGTGGGATACAATGAGCAGTTCTTA.

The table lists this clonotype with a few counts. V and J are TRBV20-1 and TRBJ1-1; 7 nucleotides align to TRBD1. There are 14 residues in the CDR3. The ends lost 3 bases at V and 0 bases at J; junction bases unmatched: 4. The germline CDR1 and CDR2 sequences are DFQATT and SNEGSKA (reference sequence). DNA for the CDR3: TGCAGTGCTAGCCCGGGACAGTTGAACACTGAAGCTTTCTTT. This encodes CSASPGQLNTEAFF.

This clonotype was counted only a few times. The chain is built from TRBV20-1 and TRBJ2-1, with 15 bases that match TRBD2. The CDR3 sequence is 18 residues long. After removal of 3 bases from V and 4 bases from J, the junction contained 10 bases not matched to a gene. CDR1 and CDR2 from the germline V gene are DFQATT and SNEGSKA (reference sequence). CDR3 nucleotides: TGCAGTGCTAGTAGTGGGACTAGCGGGAGGCCCGCTTACAATGAGCAGTTCTTC. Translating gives CSASSGTSGRPAYNEQFF.

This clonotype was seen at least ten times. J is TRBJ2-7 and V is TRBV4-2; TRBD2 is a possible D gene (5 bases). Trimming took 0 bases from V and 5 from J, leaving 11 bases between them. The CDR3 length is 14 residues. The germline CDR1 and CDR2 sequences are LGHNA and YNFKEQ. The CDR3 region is CASSQENTGDEQYF. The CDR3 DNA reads TGTGCCAGCAGCCAAGAGAATACCGGGGACGAGCAGTACTTC.

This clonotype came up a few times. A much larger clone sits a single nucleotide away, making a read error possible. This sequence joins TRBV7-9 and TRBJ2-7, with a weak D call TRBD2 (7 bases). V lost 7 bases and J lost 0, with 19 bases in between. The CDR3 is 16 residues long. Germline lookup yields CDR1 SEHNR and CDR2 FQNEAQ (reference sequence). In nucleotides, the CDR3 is TGTGCCAGCAACTGGGGGGGCGGCCCCAGCTCCTACGAGCAGTACTTC. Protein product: CASNWGGGPSSYEQYF.

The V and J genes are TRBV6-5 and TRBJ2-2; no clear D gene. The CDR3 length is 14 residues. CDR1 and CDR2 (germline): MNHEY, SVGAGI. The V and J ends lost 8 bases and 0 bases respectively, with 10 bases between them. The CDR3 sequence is CASQRTSNTGELFF. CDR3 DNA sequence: TGTGCCAGCCAGAGAACTTCGAACACCGGGGAGCTGTTTTTT.

CDR3 protein: CASSLSGGRHNEQFF. DNA of the CDR3: TGTGCCAGCAGCCTTAGCGGGGGTCGGCACAATGAGCAGTTCTTC. The rearrangement uses TRBV7-9 and TRBJ2-1, with 9 nucleotides matching TRBD2. The CDR3 has 15 amino acids. V trimming: 5 bases; J trimming: 5 bases; junction bases outside the gene matches: 7. Germline CDR1 reads SEHNR; CDR2 reads FQNEAQ (reference sequence).

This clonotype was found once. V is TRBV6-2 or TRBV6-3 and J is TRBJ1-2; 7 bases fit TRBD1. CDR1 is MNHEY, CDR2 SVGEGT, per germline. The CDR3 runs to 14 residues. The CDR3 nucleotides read TGTGCAGGCAGTTCGACAGGGCGAGGTCGTGGCTACACCTTC. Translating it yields CAGSSTGRGRGYTF.

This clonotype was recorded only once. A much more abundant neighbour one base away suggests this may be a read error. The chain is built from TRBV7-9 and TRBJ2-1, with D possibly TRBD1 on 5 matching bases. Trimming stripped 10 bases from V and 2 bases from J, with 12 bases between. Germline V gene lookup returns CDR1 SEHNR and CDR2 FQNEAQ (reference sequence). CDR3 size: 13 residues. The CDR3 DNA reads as TGTGCCACAGGGAAAATGGCCTACAATGAGCAGTTCTTC. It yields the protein CATGKMAYNEQFF.